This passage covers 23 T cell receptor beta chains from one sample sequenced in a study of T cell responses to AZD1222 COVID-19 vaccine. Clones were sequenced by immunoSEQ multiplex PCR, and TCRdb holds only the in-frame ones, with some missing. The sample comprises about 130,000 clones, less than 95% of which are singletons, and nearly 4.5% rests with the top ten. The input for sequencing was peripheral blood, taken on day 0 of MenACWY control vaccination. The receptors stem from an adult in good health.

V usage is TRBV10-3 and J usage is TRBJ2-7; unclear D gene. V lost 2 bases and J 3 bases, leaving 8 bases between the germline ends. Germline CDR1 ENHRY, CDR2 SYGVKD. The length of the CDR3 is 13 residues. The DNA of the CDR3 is TGTGCCATCAGTGAGGGCTCTGACTACGAGCAGTACTTC. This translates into CAISEGSDYEQYF.

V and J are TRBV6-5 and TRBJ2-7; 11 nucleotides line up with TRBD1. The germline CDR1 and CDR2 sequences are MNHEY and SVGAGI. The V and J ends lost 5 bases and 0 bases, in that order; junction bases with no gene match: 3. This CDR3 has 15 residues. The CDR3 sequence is CASSKGTGGSYEQYV. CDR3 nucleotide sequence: TGTGCCAGCAGTAAGGGGACAGGGGGCTCCTACGAGCAGTACGTC.

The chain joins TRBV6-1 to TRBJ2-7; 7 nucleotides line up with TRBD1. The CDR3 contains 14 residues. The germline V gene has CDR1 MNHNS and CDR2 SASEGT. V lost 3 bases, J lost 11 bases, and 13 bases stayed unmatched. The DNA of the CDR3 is TGTGCCAGCAGTGATTTCCGTGACAGGGAAAGGGAGTACGTC. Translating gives CASSDFRDREREYV.

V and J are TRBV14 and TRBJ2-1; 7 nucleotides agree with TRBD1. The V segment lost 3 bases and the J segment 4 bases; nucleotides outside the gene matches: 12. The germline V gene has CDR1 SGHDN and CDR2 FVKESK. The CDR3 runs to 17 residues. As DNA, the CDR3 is TGTGCCAGCAGCCACGCTATCCGGGACAGTTCATACAATGAGCAGTTCTTC. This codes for CASSHAIRDSSYNEQFF.

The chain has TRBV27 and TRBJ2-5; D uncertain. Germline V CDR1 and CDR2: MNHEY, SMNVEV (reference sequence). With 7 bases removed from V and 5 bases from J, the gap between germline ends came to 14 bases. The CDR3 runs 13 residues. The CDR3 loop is CASTPKNPETQYF. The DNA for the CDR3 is TGTGCCAGCACCCCTAAGAACCCGGAGACCCAGTACTTC.

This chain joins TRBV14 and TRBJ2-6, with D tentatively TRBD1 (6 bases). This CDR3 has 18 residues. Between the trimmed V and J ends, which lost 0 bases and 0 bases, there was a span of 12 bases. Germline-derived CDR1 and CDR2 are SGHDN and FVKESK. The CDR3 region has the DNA TGTGCCAGCAGCCAAGATCAGGACAGCCGCTCTGGGGCCAACGTCCTGACTTTC. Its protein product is CASSQDQDSRSGANVLTF.

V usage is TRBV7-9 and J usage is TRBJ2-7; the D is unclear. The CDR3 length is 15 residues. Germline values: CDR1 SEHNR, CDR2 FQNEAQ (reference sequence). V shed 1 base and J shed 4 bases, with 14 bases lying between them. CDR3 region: CASSLEAYRRYEQYF. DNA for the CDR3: TGTGCCAGCAGCTTAGAGGCCTATAGAAGGTACGAGCAGTACTTC.

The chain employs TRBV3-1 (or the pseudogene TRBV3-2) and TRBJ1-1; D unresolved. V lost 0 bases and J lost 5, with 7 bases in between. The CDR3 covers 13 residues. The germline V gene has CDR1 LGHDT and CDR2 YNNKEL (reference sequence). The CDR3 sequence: CASSQDLTTEAFF. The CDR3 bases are TGTGCCAGCAGCCAAGATCTAACAACTGAAGCTTTCTTT.

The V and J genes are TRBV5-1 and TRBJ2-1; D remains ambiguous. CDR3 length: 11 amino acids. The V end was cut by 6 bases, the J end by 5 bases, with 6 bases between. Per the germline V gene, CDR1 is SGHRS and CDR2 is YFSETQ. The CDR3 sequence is CASTIHNEQFF. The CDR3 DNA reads TGCGCCAGCACAATACACAATGAGCAGTTCTTC.

CDR3 DNA sequence: TGCGCCAGCAGCGGGGGCTCCTACAATGAGCAGTTCTTC. Its translation: CASSGGSYNEQFF. The chain combines TRBV5-1 with TRBJ2-1, with D tentatively TRBD1 or TRBD2 (5 bases each). From germline, CDR1 is SGHRS and CDR2 YFSETQ. V was pared by 4 bases and J by 0 bases, with 5 bases between. This CDR3 has 13 amino acids.

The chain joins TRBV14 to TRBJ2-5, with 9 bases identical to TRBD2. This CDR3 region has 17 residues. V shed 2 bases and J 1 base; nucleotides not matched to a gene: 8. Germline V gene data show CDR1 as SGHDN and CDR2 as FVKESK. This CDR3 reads CASSQFGGRAAQETQYF. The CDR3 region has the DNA TGTGCCAGCAGCCAATTTGGCGGGAGGGCCGCCCAAGAGACCCAGTACTTC.

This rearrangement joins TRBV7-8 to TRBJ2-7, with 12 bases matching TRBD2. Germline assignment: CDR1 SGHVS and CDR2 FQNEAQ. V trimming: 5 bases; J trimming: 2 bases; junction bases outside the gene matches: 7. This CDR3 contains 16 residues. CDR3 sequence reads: CASSPKGLAGPYEQYF. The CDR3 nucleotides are TGTGCCAGCAGCCCTAAGGGACTAGCGGGCCCCTACGAGCAGTACTTC.

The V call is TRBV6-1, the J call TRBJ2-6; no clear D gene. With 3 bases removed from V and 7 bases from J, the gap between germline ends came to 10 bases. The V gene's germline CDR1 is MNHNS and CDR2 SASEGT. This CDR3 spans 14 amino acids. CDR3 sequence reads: CASSDLPPANVLTF. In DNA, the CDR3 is TGTGCCAGCAGTGACCTCCCCCCCGCCAACGTCCTGACTTTC.

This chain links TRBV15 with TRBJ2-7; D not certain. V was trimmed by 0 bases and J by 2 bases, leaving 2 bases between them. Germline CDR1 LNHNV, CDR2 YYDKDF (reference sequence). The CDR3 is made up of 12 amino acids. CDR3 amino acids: CATSRDAYEQYF. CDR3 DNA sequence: TGTGCCACCAGCAGAGATGCCTACGAGCAGTACTTC.

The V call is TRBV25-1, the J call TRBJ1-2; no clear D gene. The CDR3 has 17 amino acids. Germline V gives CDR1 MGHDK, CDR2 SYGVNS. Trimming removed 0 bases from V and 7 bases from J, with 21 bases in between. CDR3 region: CASSEYSEASWRGGYTF. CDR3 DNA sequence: TGTGCCAGCAGTGAATACTCAGAGGCGAGTTGGAGAGGTGGCTACACCTTC.

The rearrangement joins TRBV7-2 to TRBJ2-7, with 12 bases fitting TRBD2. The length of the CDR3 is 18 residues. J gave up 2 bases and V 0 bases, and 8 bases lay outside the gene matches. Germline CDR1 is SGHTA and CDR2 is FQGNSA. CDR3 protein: CASSLALTSGGSPYEQYF. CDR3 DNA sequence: TGTGCCAGCAGCTTAGCGCTTACTAGCGGGGGGAGTCCCTACGAGCAGTACTTC.

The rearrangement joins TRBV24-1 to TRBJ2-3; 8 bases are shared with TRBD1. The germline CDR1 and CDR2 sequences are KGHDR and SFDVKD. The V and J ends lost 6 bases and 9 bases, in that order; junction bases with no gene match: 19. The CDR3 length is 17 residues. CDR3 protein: CATSSTAGQGTQVTQYF. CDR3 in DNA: TGTGCCACCAGTTCAACAGCAGGACAGGGAACACAGGTGACGCAGTATTTT.

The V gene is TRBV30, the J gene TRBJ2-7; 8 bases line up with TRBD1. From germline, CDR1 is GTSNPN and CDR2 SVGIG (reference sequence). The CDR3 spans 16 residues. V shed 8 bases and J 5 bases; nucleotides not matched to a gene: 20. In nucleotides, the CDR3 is TGTGCCGGCTCCCTTGGGACAGGACCCCTTGGGGACGAGCAGTACTTC. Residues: CAGSLGTGPLGDEQYF.

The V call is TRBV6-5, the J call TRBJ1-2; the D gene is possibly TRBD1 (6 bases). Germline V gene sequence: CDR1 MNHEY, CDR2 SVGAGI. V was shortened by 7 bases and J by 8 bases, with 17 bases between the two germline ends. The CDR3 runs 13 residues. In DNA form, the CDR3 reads TGTGCCAGCACCGAACAGGGAGCAGGGGGCTACACCTTC. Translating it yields CASTEQGAGGYTF.

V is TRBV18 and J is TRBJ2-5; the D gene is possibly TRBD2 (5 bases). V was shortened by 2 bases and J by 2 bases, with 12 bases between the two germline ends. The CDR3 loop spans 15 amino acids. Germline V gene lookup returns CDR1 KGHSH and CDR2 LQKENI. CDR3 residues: CASSPNRGEQETQYF. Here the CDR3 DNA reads TGTGCCAGCTCACCAAACCGGGGAGAGCAAGAGACCCAGTACTTC.

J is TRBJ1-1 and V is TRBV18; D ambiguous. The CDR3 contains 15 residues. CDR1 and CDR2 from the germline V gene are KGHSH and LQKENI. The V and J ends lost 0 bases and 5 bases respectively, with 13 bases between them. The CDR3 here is CASSPPGWEDTEAFF. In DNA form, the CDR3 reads TGTGCCAGCTCACCACCAGGTTGGGAAGATACTGAAGCTTTCTTT.

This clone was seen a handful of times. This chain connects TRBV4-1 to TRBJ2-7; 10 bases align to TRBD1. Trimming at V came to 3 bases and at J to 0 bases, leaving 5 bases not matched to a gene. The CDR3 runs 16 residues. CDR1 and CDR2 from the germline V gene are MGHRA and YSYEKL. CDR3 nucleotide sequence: TGCGCCAGCAGCCAGGGTCGGGACAGGGGCTCCTACGAGCAGTACTTC. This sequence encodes CASSQGRDRGSYEQYF.

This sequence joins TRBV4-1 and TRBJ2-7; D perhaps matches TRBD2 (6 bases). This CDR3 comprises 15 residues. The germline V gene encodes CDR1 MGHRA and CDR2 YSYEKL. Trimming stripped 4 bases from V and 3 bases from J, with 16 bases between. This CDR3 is CASSPTSQTSYEQYF. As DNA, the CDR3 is TGCGCCAGCAGCCCCACTAGCCAAACCAGCTACGAGCAGTACTTC.